This T cell receptor beta chain was sequenced for a study of identifying expanded T cells in peripheral blood. Method: immunoSEQ multiplex PCR; TCRdb's copy keeps in-frame clones and lacks some. Of some 65,000 clones in the sample, over 75% are singletons; the top ten hold 15% to 20%. Turning to this clone: Its antigen is currently unknown.

Healthy donors had no documented immune events, such as infections, while sampled. Regarding the study as a whole: Differentially abundant clones: about 1.3 between replicates, approximately 15 at around 15 days, under 25 at four. Clone count variance between roughly 2-week samples rose with total template count.

The CDR3 length is 13 residues. V lost 5 bases, J lost 4 bases, and 10 bases lay in between. In germline, CDR1 is LNHDA, CDR2 SQIVND (reference sequence). V and J are TRBV19 and TRBJ2-3; possible D gene TRBD2, 5 bases. The TCR sequence derives from a person aged 18 to 75 in good health. Sequenced material: blood. The CDR3 spells CASSETRADTQYF. CDR3 in DNA: TGTGCCAGTAGTGAAACTAGGGCAGATACGCAGTATTTT.